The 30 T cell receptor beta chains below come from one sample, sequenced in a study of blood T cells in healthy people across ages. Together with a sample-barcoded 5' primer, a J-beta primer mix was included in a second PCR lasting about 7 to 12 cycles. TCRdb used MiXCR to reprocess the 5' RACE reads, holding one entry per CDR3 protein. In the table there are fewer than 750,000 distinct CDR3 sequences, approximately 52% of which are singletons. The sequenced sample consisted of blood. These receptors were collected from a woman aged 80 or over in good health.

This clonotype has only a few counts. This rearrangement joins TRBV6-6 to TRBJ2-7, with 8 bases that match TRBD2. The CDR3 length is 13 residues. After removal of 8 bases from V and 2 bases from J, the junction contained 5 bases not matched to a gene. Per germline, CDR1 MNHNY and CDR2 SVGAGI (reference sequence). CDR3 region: CASLSGGTYEQYF. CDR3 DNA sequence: TGTGCCAGCCTGAGCGGGGGTACCTACGAGCAGTACTTC.

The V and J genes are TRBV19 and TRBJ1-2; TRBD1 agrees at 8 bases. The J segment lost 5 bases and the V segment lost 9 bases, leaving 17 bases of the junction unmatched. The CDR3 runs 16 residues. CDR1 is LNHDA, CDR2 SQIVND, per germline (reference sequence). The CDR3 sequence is CASLSTGTGLSYGYTF. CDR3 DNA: TGTGCCAGCCTTTCCACCGGGACAGGACTCTCTTATGGCTACACCTTC.

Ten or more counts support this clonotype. The CDR3: CASSDRQGDYEQYF. In DNA, the CDR3 is TGTGCCAGCAGCGATAGACAGGGCGACTACGAGCAGTACTTC. J is TRBJ2-7 and V is TRBV27; 7 positions agree with TRBD1. V trimming: 6 bases; J trimming: 3 bases; junction bases outside the gene matches: 8. Looked up from germline, CDR1 is MNHEY and CDR2 is SMNVEV (reference sequence). CDR3 length equals 14 residues.

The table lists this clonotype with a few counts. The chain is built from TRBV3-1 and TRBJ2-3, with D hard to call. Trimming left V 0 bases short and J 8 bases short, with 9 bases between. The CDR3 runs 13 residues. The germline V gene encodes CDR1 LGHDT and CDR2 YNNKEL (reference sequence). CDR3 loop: CASSQDRWGTQYF. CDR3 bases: TGTGCCAGCAGCCAAGACAGATGGGGTACGCAGTATTTT.

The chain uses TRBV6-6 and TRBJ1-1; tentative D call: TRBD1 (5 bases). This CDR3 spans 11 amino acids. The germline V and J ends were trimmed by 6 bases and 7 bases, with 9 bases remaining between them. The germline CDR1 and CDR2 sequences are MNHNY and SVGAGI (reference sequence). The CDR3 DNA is TGTGCCAGCAGCCCCAGGGATGAAGCTTTCTTT. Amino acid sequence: CASSPRDEAFF.

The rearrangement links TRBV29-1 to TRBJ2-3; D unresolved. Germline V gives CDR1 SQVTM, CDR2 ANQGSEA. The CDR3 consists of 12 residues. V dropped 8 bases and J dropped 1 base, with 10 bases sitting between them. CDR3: CSNSDGTDTQYF. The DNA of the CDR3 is TGCAGCAACTCGGACGGCACAGATACGCAGTATTTT.

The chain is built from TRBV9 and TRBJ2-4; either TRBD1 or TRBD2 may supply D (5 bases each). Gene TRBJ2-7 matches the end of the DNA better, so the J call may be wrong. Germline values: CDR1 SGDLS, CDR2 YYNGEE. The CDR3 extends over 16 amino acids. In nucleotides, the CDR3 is TGTGCCAGCAGCGAGGGCCGGGACCAAGCCCGTTACGAGCAGTACTTC. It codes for CASSEGRDQARYEQYF.

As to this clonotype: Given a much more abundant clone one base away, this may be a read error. CDR3 loop: CASSYFGGALETQFF. The DNA for the CDR3 is TGTGCCAGCAGCTACTTCGGGGGGGCCTTAGAGACCCAGTTCTTC. The rearrangement links TRBV5-5 to TRBJ2-1; TRBD2 matches 8 bases. The V segment lost 3 bases and the J segment 13 bases; nucleotides outside the gene matches: 15. CDR1 and CDR2 (germline): SGHKS, YYEKEE (reference sequence). This CDR3 has 15 residues.

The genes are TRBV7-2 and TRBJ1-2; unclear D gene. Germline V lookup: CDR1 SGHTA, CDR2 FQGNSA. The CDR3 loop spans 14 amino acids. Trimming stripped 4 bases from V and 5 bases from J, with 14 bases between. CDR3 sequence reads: CASSSGPPPYGYTF. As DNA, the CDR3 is TGTGCCAGCAGCTCGGGCCCTCCCCCTTATGGCTACACCTTC. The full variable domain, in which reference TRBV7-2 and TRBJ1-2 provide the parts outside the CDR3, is GAGVSQSPSNKVTEKGKDVELRCDPISGHTALYWYRQSLGQGLEFLIYFQGNSAPDKSGLPSDRFSAERTGGSVSTLTIQRTQQEDSAVYLCASSSGPPPYGYTFGSGTRLTVV.

CDR3 in amino acids: CASSSKGPFGNEQFF. Written as DNA, the CDR3 is TGTGCCAGCAGCTCGAAGGGGCCCTTCGGCAATGAGCAGTTCTTC. The chain employs TRBV7-2 and TRBJ2-1; tentative D call: TRBD1 (5 bases). Germline-derived CDR1 and CDR2 are SGHTA and FQGNSA. Trimming shortened V by 4 bases and J by 6 bases, and 16 bases separated the two germline ends. The CDR3 is 15 amino acids.

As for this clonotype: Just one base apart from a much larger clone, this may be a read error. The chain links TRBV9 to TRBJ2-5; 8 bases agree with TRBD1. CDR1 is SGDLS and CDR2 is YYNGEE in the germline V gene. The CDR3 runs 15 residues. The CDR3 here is CTSSATTGAGETQYF. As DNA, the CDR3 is TGTACCAGCAGCGCTACGACAGGGGCGGGAGAGACCCAGTACTTC.

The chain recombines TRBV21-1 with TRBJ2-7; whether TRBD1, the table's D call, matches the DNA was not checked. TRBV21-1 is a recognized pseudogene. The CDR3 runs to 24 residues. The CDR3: CASSKVGVLPGQHTFTSSSYEQYF. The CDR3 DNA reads TGTGCCAGCAGCAAAGTCGGCGTTTTACCGGGACAGCACACATTCACCTCATCTTCCTACGAGCAGTACTTC.

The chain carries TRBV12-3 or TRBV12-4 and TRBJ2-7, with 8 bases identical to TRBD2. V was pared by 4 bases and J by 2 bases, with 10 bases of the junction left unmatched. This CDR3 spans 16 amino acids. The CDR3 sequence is CASSSHGGGRTYEQYF. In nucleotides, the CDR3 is TGTGCCAGCAGTTCACATGGCGGGGGGCGCACCTACGAGCAGTACTTC.

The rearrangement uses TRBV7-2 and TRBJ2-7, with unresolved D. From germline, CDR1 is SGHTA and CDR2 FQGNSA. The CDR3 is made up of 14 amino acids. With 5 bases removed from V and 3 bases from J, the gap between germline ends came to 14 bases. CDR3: CASSPRAGNYEQYF. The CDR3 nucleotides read TGTGCCAGCAGCCCCCGGGCCGGCAACTACGAGCAGTACTTC.

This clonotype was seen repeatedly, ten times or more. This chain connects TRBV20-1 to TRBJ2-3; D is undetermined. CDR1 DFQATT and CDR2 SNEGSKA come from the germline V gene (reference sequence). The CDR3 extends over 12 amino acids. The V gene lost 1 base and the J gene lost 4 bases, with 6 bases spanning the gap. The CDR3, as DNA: TGCAGTGCTAGAGTTTCCTCAGATACGCAGTATTTT. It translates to CSARVSSDTQYF.

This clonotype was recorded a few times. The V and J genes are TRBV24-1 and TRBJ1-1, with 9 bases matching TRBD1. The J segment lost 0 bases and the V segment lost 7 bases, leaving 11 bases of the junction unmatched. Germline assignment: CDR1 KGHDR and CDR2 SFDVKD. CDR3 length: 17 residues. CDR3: CATRSRQGDKMNTEAFF. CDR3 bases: TGTGCCACCAGGAGTAGACAGGGGGACAAAATGAACACTGAAGCTTTCTTT.

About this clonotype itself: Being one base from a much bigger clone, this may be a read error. As DNA, the CDR3 is TGCAGCGCTGACAGGGGCTACGAGCAGTACTTC. Protein: CSADRGYEQYF. The chain employs TRBV29-1 and TRBJ2-5, with 8 positions matching TRBD1. The J call may be faulty, since TRBJ2-7 better matches the DNA end. There are 11 residues in the CDR3. The germline gives CDR1 SQVTM, CDR2 ANQGSEA.

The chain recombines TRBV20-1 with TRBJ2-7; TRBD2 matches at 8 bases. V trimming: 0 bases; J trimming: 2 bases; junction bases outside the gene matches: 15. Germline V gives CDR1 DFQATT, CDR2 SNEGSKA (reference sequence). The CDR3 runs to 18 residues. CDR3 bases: TGCAGTGCTAGAGATCTTGTGGCGGGAGGACCTAAGGCCTACGAGCAGTACTTC. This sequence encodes CSARDLVAGGPKAYEQYF.

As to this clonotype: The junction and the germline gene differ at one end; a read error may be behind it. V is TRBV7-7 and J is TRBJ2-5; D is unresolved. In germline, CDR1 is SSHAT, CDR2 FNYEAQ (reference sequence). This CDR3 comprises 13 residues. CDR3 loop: CASSVGHQETQYF. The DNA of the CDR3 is TGTGCTAGCAGCGTAGGGCATCAAGAGACCCAGTACTTC.

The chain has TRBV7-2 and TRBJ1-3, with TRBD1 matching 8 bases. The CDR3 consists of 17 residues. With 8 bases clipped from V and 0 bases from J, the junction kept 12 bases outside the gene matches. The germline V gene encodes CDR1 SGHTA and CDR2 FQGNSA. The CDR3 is CASGVITGGASGNTIYF. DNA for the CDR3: TGTGCCAGCGGGGTAATTACAGGGGGAGCCTCTGGAAACACCATATATTTT.

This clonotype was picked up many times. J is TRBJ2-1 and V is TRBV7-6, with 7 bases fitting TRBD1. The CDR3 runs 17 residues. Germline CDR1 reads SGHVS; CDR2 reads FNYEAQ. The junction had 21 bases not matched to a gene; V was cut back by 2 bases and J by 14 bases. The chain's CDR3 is CASSLIQGPGLLMMEFF. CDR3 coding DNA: TGTGCCAGCAGCTTAATACAGGGGCCCGGGCTCTTAATGATGGAGTTCTTC.

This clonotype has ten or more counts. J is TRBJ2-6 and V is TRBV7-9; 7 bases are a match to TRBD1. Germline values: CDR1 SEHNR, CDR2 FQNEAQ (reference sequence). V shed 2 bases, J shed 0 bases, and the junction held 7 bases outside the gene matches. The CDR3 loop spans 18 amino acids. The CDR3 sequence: CASSLKGGIGSGANVLTF. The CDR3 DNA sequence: TGTGCCAGCAGCTTAAAAGGGGGCATAGGCTCTGGGGCCAACGTCCTGACTTTC.

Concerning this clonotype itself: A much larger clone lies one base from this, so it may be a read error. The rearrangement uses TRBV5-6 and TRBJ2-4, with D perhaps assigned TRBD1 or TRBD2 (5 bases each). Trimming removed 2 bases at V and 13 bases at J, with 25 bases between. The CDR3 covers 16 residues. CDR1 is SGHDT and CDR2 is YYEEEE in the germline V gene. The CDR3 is CASSFLSGTARNEQYF. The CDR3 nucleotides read TGTGCCAGCAGCTTCCTCTCCGGGACGGCAAGGAATGAGCAGTACTTC. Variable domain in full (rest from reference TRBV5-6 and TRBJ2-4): DAGVTQSPTHLIKTRGQQVTLRCSPKSGHDTVSWYQQALGQGPQFIFQYYEEEERQRGNFPDRFSGHQFPNYSSELNVNALLLGDSALYLCASSFLSGTARNEQYFGAGTRLSVL.

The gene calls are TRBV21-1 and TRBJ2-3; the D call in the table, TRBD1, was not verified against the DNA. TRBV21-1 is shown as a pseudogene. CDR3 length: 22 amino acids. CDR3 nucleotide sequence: TGTGCCAGCAGCAAAGAGAGGGGACAGGGGGCTCGCCACCAGACCCACTCAGATACGCAGTATTTT. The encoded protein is CASSKERGQGARHQTHSDTQYF.

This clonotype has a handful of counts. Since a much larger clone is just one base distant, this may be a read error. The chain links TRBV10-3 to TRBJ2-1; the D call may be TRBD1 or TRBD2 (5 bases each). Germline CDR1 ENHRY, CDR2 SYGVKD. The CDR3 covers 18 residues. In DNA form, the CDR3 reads TGTGCCATCAGTGAGTCGAGGGGCGTAAGCTCATCCTACAATGGGCAGTTCTTC. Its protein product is CAISESRGVSSSYNGQFF.

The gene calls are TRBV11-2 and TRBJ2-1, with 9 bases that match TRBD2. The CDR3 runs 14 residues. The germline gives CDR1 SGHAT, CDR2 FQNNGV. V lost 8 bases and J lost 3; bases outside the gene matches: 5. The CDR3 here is CASAASGIYNEQFF. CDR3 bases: TGTGCCAGCGCGGCTAGCGGGATCTACAATGAGCAGTTCTTC.

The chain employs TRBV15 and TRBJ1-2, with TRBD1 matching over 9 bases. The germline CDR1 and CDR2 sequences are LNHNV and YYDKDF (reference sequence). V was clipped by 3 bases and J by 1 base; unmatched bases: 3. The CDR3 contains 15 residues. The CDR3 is CATSRGQGNNYGYTF. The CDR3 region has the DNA TGTGCCACCAGCAGGGGACAGGGAAATAACTATGGCTACACCTTC.

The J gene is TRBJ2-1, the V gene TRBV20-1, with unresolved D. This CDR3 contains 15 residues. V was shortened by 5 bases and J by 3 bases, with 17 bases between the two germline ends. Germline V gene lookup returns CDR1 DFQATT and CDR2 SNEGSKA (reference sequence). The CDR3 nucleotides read TGCAGTGCTCCCCCAACCCTGACTGTCTACAATGAGCAGTTCTTC. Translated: CSAPPTLTVYNEQFF.

The CDR3, as DNA: TGTGCCTCTTGTGGGGGGGGGGCGACGGAAGACGGTGAGCAGTTCTTC. Translation: CASCGGGATEDGEQFF. J is TRBJ2-1 and V is TRBV24-1, with D maybe TRBD2 (7 bases). The V gene lost 12 bases and the J gene lost 9 bases, with 29 bases spanning the gap. The CDR3 loop spans 16 amino acids. Per the germline V gene, CDR1 is KGHDR and CDR2 is SFDVKD.

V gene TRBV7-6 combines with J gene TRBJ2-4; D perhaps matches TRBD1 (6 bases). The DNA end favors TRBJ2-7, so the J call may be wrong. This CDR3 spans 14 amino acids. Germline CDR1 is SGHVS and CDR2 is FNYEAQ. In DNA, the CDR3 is TGTGCCAGCAGCTTGGGGACAAGCGACTACGAGCAGTACTTC. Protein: CASSLGTSDYEQYF.